This section outlines one TCR beta chain sequence together with its context. Only in-frame clones appear in the TCRdb table, and some are missing; sequencing was by immunoSEQ multiplex PCR. This table has more than 2,000 clones, 38% appearing once. This sample is drawn from a study of T cells in localized non-small cell lung cancer. The clonotype comes from a man between 40 and 70 years old with stage II lung adenocarcinoma. The starting material was normal lung tissue next to the tumor, obtained before any cancer treatment.

As DNA, the CDR3 is TGTGCCAGCAGGAGGGGTCAGACGACAGATACGCAGTATTTT. Translated: CASRRGQTTDTQYF. The V and J genes are TRBV9 and TRBJ2-3; D is perhaps TRBD1 or TRBD2 (5 bases each). V was pared by 5 bases and J by 3 bases, with 13 bases between. The germline V gene encodes CDR1 SGDLS and CDR2 YYNGEE. The CDR3 is 14 residues long.